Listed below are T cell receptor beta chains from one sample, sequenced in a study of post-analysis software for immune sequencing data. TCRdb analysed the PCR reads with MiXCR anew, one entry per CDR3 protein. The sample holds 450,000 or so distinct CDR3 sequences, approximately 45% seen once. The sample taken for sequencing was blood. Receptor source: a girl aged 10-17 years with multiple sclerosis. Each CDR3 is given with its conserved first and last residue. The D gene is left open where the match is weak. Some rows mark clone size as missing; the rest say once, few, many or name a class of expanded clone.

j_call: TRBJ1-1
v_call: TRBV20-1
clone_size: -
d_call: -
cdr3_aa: CSARGLGSEAFF
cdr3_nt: TGCAGTGCTAGGGGACTGGGTTCTGAAGCTTTCTTT

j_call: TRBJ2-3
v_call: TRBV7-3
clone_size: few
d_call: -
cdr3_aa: CASSLSREPSDTQYF
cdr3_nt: TGTGCCAGCAGCTTATCAAGGGAGCCATCAGATACGCAGTATTTT

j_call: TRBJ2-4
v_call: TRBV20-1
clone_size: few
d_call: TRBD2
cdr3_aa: CSARGSLGSPGGESKNIQYF
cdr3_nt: TGCAGTGCTAGGGGGTCACTGGGTAGCCCGGGAGGGGAGTCCAAAAACATTCAGTACTTC

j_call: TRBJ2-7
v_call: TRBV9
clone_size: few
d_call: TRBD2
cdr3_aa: CASSVGVGLAGDYEQYF
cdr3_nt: TGTGCCAGCAGCGTAGGAGTGGGGCTAGCGGGAGACTACGAGCAGTACTTC

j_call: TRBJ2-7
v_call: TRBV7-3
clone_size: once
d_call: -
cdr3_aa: CASSPYAISSEQYF
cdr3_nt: TGTGCCAGCAGCCCGTACGCGATATCCTCCGAGCAGTACTTC

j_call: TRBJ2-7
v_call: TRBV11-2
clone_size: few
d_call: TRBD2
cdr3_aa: CASSLELAENYEQYF
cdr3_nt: TGTGCCAGCAGCTTAGAACTAGCGGAAAACTACGAGCAGTACTTC

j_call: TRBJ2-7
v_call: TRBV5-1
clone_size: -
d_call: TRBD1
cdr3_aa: CASSLPGGSYSYEQYF
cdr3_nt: TGCGCCAGCAGCTTACCAGGGGGCTCCTATTCCTACGAGCAGTACTTC

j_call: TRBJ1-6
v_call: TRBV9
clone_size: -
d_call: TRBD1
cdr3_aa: CASTRTGAENSPLHF
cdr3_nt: TGTGCCAGCACCAGGACAGGGGCTGAGAATTCACCCCTCCACTTT

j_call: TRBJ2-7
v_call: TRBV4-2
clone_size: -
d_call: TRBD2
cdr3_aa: CASSQASAGLAGGEQYF
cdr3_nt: TGTGCCAGCAGCCAAGCTTCCGCGGGACTAGCGGGAGGCGAGCAGTACTTC

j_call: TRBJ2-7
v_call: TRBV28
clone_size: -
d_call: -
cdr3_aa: CASSLQADGQHEQYF
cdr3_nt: TGTGCCAGCAGTTTACAGGCGGACGGTCAACACGAGCAGTACTTC

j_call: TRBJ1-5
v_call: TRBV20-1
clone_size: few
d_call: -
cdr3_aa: CSAELDRPGQPQHF
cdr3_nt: TGCAGTGCTGAACTCGACAGGCCCGGTCAGCCCCAGCATTTT

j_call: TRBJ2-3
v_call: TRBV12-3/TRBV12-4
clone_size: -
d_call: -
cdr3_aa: CASGTGRGDTQYF
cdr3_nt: TGTGCCAGCGGGACGGGACGGGGAGATACGCAGTATTTT

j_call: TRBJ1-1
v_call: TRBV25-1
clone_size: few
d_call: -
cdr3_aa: CASSATGNTEAFF
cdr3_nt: TGTGCCAGCAGTGCGACAGGGAACACTGAAGCTTTCTTT

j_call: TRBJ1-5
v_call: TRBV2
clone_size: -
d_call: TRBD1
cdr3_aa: CASRNDRAQPQHF
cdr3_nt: TGTGCCAGCAGGAACGACAGGGCCCAGCCCCAGCATTTT

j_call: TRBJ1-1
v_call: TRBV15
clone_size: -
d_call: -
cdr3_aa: CATSSAEGMNTEAFF
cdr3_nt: TGTGCCACCAGCAGCGCCGAGGGAATGAACACTGAAGCTTTCTTT

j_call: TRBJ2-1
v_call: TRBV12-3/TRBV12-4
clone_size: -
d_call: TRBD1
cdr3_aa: CASSLIPTGVSYNEQFF
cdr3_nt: TGTGCCAGCAGTCTAATACCAACAGGGGTGTCCTACAATGAGCAGTTCTTC

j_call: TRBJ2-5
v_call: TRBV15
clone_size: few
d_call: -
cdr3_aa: CATSRGKQETQYF
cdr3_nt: TGTGCCACCAGCAGAGGGAAGCAAGAGACCCAGTACTTC

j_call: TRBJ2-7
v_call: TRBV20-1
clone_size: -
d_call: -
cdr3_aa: CSARVAGLRYEQYF
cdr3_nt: TGCAGTGCTAGAGTGGCAGGTCTTAGGTACGAGCAGTACTTC

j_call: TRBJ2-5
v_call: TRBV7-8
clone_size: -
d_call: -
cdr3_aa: CASSPTGRQETQYF
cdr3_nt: TGTGCCAGCAGCCCGACAGGGAGGCAAGAGACCCAGTACTTC

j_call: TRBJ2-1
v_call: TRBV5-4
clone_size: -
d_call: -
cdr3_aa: CASSAGGTFDYNEQFF
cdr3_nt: TGTGCCAGCAGCGCCGGAGGCACTTTCGACTACAATGAGCAGTTCTTC

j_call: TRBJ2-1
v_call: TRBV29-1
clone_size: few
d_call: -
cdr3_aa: CSVEEGGGEQFF
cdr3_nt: TGCAGCGTTGAAGAAGGAGGTGGTGAGCAGTTCTTC